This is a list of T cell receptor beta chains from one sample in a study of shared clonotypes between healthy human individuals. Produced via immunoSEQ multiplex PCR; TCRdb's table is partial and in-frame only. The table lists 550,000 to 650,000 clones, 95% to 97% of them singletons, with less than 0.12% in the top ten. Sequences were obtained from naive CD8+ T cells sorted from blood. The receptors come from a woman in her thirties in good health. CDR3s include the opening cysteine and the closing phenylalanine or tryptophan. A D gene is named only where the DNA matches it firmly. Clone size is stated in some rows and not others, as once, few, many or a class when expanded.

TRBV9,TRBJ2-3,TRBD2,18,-,CASSVALAGGFSTDTQYF,TGTGCCAGCAGCGTAGCCCTAGCGGGAGGATTTAGCACAGATACGCAGTATTTT
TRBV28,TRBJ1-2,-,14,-,CASSWTVANYGYTF,TGTGCCAGCAGCTGGACAGTAGCTAACTATGGCTACACCTTC
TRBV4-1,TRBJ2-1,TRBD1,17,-,CASSQDGTGGPYNEQFF,TGCGCCAGCAGCCAAGATGGGACAGGGGGCCCCTACAATGAGCAGTTCTTC
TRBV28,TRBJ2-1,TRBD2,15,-,CASSLVGGPNNEQFF,TGTGCCAGCAGTTTAGTGGGAGGGCCTAACAATGAGCAGTTCTTC
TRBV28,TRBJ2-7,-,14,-,CATTPSGYSYEQYF,TGTGCCACCACCCCATCCGGGTATTCCTACGAGCAGTACTTC
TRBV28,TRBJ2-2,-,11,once,CASSWAGELFF,TGTGCCAGCAGCTGGGCCGGGGAGCTGTTTTTT
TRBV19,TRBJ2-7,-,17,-,CASSIDSGAGALGEQYF,TGTGCCAGTAGTATAGATTCGGGGGCAGGGGCCCTGGGCGAGCAGTACTTC
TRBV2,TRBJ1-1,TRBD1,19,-,CASSPHLSGTGTRNTEAFF,TGTGCCAGCAGTCCCCATCTTTCAGGGACAGGGACGAGGAACACTGAAGCTTTCTTT
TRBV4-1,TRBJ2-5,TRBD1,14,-,CASSQEDREETQYF,TGCGCCAGCAGCCAAGAGGACAGGGAAGAGACCCAGTACTTC
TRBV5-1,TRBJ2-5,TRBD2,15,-,CASSLAEASGKTQYF,TGCGCCAGCAGCTTGGCCGAGGCTAGCGGGAAGACCCAGTACTTC
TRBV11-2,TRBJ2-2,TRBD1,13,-,CASSQGDTGELFF,TGTGCCAGCAGCCAGGGGGACACCGGGGAGCTGTTTTTT
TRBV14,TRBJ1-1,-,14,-,CASSQDWGGTEAFF,TGTGCCAGCAGCCAAGACTGGGGAGGCACTGAAGCCTTCTTT
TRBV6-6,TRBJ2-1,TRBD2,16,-,CASSYLPGTSGGEQFF,TGTGCCAGCAGTTACTTACCCGGGACTAGCGGAGGTGAGCAGTTCTTC
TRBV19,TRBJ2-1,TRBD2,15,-,CASSHGLAGVDEQFF,TGTGCCAGTAGCCACGGGCTAGCGGGAGTGGATGAGCAGTTCTTC
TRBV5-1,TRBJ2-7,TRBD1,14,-,CASSLEGQGYEQYF,TGCGCCAGCAGCTTGGAGGGACAGGGTTACGAGCAGTACTTC
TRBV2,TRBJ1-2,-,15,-,CASSVGGGVNYGYTF,TGTGCCAGCAGTGTTGGGGGGGGAGTGAACTATGGCTACACCTTC
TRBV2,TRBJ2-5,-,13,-,CASNTPAEETQYF,TGTGCCAGCAACACTCCAGCTGAAGAGACCCAGTACTTC
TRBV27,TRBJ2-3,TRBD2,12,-,CASASGGYTQYF,TGTGCCAGCGCTAGCGGAGGATATACGCAGTATTTT
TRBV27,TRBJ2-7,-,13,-,CASSLQGGYEQYF,TGTGCCAGCAGTTTACAGGGCGGGTACGAGCAGTACTTC
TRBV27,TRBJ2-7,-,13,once,CASSRTPGYEQYF,TGTGCCAGCAGTAGAACACCTGGGTACGAGCAGTACTTC
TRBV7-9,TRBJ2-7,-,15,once,CASSYGQISYYEQYF,TGTGCCAGCAGTTACGGACAGATATCATACTACGAGCAGTACTTC
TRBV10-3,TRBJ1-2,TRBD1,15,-,CAISESDRGRNGYTF,TGTGCCATCAGTGAGTCGGACAGGGGGCGGAATGGCTACACCTTC
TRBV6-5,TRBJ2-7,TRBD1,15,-,CASSPGTDSSYEQYF,TGTGCCAGCAGTCCCGGGACAGATAGCTCCTACGAGCAGTACTTC
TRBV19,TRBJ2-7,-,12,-,CATSGDRYEQYF,TGTGCCACCTCAGGAGATCGTTACGAGCAGTACTTC
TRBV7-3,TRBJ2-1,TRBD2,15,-,CASSLLAGVVNEQFF,TGTGCCAGCAGCTTACTAGCGGGAGTCGTGAATGAGCAGTTCTTC
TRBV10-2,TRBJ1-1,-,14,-,CASRETGPNTEAFF,TGCGCCAGCAGAGAAACAGGGCCGAACACTGAAGCTTTCTTT
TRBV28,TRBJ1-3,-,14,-,CASSLWGIGNTIYF,TGTGCCAGCAGTTTATGGGGTATCGGAAACACCATATATTTT
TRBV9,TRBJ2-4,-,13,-,CASSVVSSDIQYF,TGTGCCAGCAGCGTAGTGTCTAGCGACATTCAGTACTTC
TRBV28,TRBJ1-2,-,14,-,CATGTEIVNYGYTF,TGTGCCACCGGGACGGAGATTGTTAACTATGGCTACACCTTC
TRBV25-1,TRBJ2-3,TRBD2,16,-,CASSEMASGAADTQYF,TGTGCCAGCAGTGAAATGGCTAGCGGAGCCGCAGATACGCAGTATTTT
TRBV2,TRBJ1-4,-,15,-,CASKRGRLTNEKLFF,TGTGCCAGTAAGAGGGGCCGGTTGACTAATGAAAAACTGTTTTTT
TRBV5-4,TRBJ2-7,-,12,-,CASSAGSYEQYF,TGTGCCAGCAGCGCGGGGTCTTACGAGCAGTACTTC
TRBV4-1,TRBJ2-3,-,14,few,CASSLSASTDTQYF,TGCGCCAGCAGCCTATCAGCGAGCACAGATACGCAGTATTTT
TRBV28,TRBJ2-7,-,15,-,CASRGEGKVLDEQYF,TGTGCCAGCAGGGGCGAAGGGAAGGTTTTAGACGAGCAGTACTTC
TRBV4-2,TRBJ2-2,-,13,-,CASSDSGTGELFF,TGTGCCAGCAGTGACAGTGGGACCGGGGAGCTGTTTTTT
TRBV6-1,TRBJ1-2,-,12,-,CASAAANYGYTF,TGTGCCAGCGCGGCAGCTAACTATGGCTACACCTTC
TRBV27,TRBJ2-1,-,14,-,CASSSRGTYNEQFF,TGTGCCAGCAGTTCCAGGGGGACTTACAATGAGCAGTTCTTC
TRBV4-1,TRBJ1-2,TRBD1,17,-,CASSQDRRDSDNYGYTF,TGCGCCAGCAGCCAAGATAGAAGGGACAGTGATAACTATGGCTACACCTTC
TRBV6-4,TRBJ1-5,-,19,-,CASSDSRDRADNSNQPQHF,TGTGCCAGCAGTGACTCGAGAGACAGAGCAGACAATAGCAATCAGCCCCAGCATTTT
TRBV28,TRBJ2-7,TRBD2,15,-,CASSPVWGGVYEQYF,TGTGCCAGCAGTCCCGTTTGGGGAGGGGTTTACGAGCAGTACTTC
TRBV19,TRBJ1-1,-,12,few,CASSRENVKAFF,TGTGCCAGTAGTCGGGAAAATGTAAAAGCTTTCTTT
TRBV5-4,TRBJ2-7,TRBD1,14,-,CASSWDRGVREQYF,TGTGCCAGCAGCTGGGACAGGGGGGTACGCGAGCAGTACTTC
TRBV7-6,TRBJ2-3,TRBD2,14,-,CASSLEAGPDTQYF,TGTGCCAGCAGCTTAGAAGCGGGACCAGATACGCAGTATTTT
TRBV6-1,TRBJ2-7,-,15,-,CASSEIMGGLYEQYF,TGTGCCAGCAGTGAAATTATGGGGGGGCTGTACGAGCAGTACTTC
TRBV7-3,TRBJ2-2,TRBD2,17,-,CASSLGLGRAPTGELFF,TGTGCCAGCAGCTTAGGCCTGGGGAGGGCCCCAACTGGGGAGCTGTTTTTT
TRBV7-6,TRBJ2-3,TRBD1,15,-,CASSPGQGSTDTQYF,TGTGCCAGCAGCCCAGGACAGGGTAGCACAGATACGCAGTATTTT
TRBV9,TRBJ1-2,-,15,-,CASSGLRTANYGYTF,TGTGCCAGCAGCGGGCTAAGGACGGCTAACTATGGCTACACCTTC
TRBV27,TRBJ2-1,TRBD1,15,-,CASSSGTGGYNEQFF,TGTGCCAGCAGTTCCGGGACAGGGGGCTACAATGAGCAGTTCTTC
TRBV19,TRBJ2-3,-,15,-,CASSIDREGTDTQYF,TGTGCCAGTAGTATAGATCGTGAAGGGACAGATACGCAGTATTTT
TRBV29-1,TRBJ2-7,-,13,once,CSVATIKAYEQYF,TGCAGCGTTGCGACAATAAAAGCCTACGAGCAGTACTTC
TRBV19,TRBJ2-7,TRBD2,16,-,CASSILAGPTQYEQYF,TGTGCCAGTAGTATACTAGCGGGGCCGACGCAGTACGAGCAGTACTTC